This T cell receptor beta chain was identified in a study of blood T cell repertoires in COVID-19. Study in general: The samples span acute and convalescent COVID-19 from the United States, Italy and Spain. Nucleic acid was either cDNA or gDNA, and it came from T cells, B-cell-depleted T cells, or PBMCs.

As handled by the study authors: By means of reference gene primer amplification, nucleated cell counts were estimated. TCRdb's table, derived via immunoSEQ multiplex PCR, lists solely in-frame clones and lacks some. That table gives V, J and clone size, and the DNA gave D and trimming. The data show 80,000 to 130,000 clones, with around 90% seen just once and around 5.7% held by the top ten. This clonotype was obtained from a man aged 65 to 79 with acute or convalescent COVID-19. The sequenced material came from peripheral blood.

The CDR3 sequence: CSVDRGSGTQYF. Here the CDR3 DNA reads TGCAGCGTTGACCGGGGGTCGGGTACGCAGTATTTT. This chain joins TRBV29-1 and TRBJ2-3, with D possibly TRBD2 on 6 matching bases. The CDR3 contains 12 residues. Germline CDR1 reads SQVTM; CDR2 reads ANQGSEA. Trimming took off 3 bases at V and 8 bases at J, with 12 bases between the two ends.